A selection of T cell receptor beta chains follows, all from one sample in a study of T cell repertoires in cytomegalovirus infection. Antigen specificity for these receptors is unknown. TCRdb processed the reads anew with MiXCR; each CDR3 protein has one entry. The sample records hundreds of thousands of distinct CDR3 sequences, more than 30% being singletons. The specimen comprised cultured PBMCs, sampled from culture after CMV antigen stimulation. The receptors here all came from a human donor in good health (CMV status not recorded). Some clones in this sample may be carry-over from other donors' samples. CDR3s include the opening cysteine and the closing phenylalanine or tryptophan. Fields, in order: clone size, J gene, V gene, D gene, CDR3 protein, CDR3 DNA. D genes are given only for firm matches. Not every row has a clone size; where given, it reads once, few, many or a size class.

size: NA
J: TRBJ2-5
V: TRBV7-2
D: TRBD2
CDR3: CASSLARGRLAGFQETQYF
DNA: TGTGCCAGCAGCTTAGCGAGGGGGAGACTAGCGGGATTTCAAGAGACCCAGTACTTC

size: few
J: TRBJ1-4
V: TRBV6-5
D: NA
CDR3: CASSETGEKLFF
DNA: TGTGCCAGCAGCGAAACGGGGGAAAAACTGTTTTTT

size: few
J: TRBJ1-5
V: TRBV20-1
D: NA
CDR3: CSARDRMGNQPQHF
DNA: TGCAGTGCTAGAGATCGAATGGGCAATCAGCCCCAGCATTTT

size: NA
J: TRBJ1-1
V: TRBV6-2/TRBV6-3
D: NA
CDR3: CASRVWGMNTEAFF
DNA: TGTGCCAGCAGGGTCTGGGGGATGAACACTGAAGCTTTCTTT

size: few
J: TRBJ1-2
V: TRBV6-1
D: TRBD1
CDR3: CASSPGTGGIYTF
DNA: TGTGCCAGCAGTCCCGGGACAGGGGGAATCTACACCTTC

size: NA
J: TRBJ1-6
V: TRBV7-4
D: TRBD1
CDR3: CASSPTGVTSSRNSPLHF
DNA: TGTGCCAGCAGCCCCACAGGGGTCACGTCCTCGCGCAATTCACCCCTCCACTTT

size: many
J: TRBJ1-2
V: TRBV12-3/TRBV12-4
D: NA
CDR3: CASSFGDKSGYTF
DNA: TGTGCCAGCAGTTTTGGGGACAAGTCCGGCTACACCTTC

size: many
J: TRBJ2-3
V: TRBV11-2
D: TRBD2
CDR3: CASSFFGLGLADTQYF
DNA: TGTGCCAGCAGCTTTTTCGGACTAGGACTCGCAGATACGCAGTATTTT

size: few
J: TRBJ1-1
V: TRBV7-9
D: TRBD1
CDR3: CASSLVTGTNTEAFF
DNA: TGTGCCAGCAGTTTAGTGACAGGGACGAACACTGAAGCTTTCTTT

size: NA
J: TRBJ1-5
V: TRBV12-3/TRBV12-4
D: NA
CDR3: CASSLEWQPQHF
DNA: TGTGCCAGCAGTTTAGAATGGCAGCCCCAGCATTTT

size: NA
J: TRBJ1-3
V: TRBV12-3/TRBV12-4
D: NA
CDR3: CASRPSGNTIYF
DNA: TGTGCCAGCAGACCTTCAGGAAACACCATATATTTT

size: NA
J: TRBJ1-1
V: TRBV7-8
D: TRBD1
CDR3: CASSRTGEMVGEAFF
DNA: TGTGCCAGCAGCAGAACAGGGGAGATGGTTGGTGAAGCTTTCTTT

size: NA
J: TRBJ2-1
V: TRBV7-6
D: TRBD2
CDR3: CASSLAPGLAGVSSYNEQFF
DNA: TGTGCCAGCAGCTTAGCGCCGGGACTAGCGGGAGTCAGCTCCTACAATGAGCAGTTCTTC

size: NA
J: TRBJ2-3
V: TRBV24-1
D: TRBD1
CDR3: CATSERQGDGDTQYF
DNA: TGTGCCACCAGTGAACGACAGGGAGACGGAGATACGCAGTATTTT

size: few
J: TRBJ2-3
V: TRBV28
D: TRBD1
CDR3: CALGEGATDTQYF
DNA: TGTGCCCTCGGAGAGGGGGCAACAGATACGCAGTATTTT

size: NA
J: TRBJ2-1
V: TRBV19
D: NA
CDR3: CASRVNDEQFF
DNA: TGTGCCAGTAGGGTGAACGATGAGCAGTTCTTC

size: few
J: TRBJ1-5
V: TRBV11-2
D: TRBD1
CDR3: CASSLGDSSNQPQHF
DNA: TGTGCCAGCAGCTTAGGGGACAGTAGCAATCAGCCCCAGCATTTT

size: few
J: TRBJ1-1
V: TRBV11-3
D: TRBD1
CDR3: CASSFDRGHDTEAFF
DNA: TGTGCCAGCAGCTTTGACAGGGGGCACGACACTGAAGCTTTCTTT

size: NA
J: TRBJ1-3
V: TRBV7-2
D: NA
CDR3: CASSLIPPTRASGNTIYF
DNA: TGTGCCAGCAGCTTAATCCCTCCGACGAGAGCCTCTGGAAACACCATATATTTT

size: NA
J: TRBJ1-6
V: TRBV7-2
D: TRBD1
CDR3: CASSAGQGAFSPLHF
DNA: TGTGCCAGCAGCGCCGGACAGGGGGCATTTTCACCCCTCCACTTT

size: few
J: TRBJ2-7
V: TRBV4-1
D: NA
CDR3: CASSSRRGLTYEQYF
DNA: TGCGCCAGCAGCTCCCGAAGGGGTCTGACCTACGAGCAGTACTTC

size: few
J: TRBJ2-3
V: TRBV4-1
D: TRBD2
CDR3: CASSQGLAGVVDTQYF
DNA: TGCGCCAGCAGCCAAGGACTAGCGGGAGTGGTAGATACGCAGTATTTT

size: once
J: TRBJ2-5
V: TRBV11-2
D: TRBD2
CDR3: CASSLGGLAGRETQYF
DNA: TGTGCCAGCAGCTTAGGGGGTCTAGCGGGAAGAGAGACCCAGTACTTC

size: NA
J: TRBJ1-2
V: TRBV4-1
D: TRBD1
CDR3: CASSHDRGAEGYTF
DNA: TGCGCCAGCAGCCATGACAGGGGGGCGGAGGGCTACACCTTC

size: NA
J: TRBJ2-3
V: TRBV29-1
D: TRBD2
CDR3: CSVGGRLAGGSDTQYF
DNA: TGCAGCGTTGGGGGTAGGCTAGCGGGAGGATCAGATACGCAGTATTTT

size: NA
J: TRBJ2-3
V: TRBV7-6
D: NA
CDR3: CASSVGLTDTQYF
DNA: TGTGCCAGCAGCGTGGGTCTCACAGATACGCAGTATTTT

size: NA
J: TRBJ2-1
V: TRBV6-1
D: NA
CDR3: CASRKLGSSYNEQFF
DNA: TGTGCCAGCAGGAAACTAGGGAGCTCCTACAATGAGCAGTTCTTC

size: many
J: TRBJ2-1
V: TRBV10-3
D: TRBD2
CDR3: CAISELGGRRSRYEQFF
DNA: TGTGCCATCAGTGAGTTGGGCGGGAGACGGTCACGGTATGAGCAGTTCTTC

size: once
J: TRBJ1-5
V: TRBV6-5
D: NA
CDR3: CASRVFQTNQPQHF
DNA: TGTGCCAGCAGGGTCTTCCAGACTAATCAGCCCCAGCATTTT

size: few
J: TRBJ2-1
V: TRBV4-3
D: NA
CDR3: CASSQFSNSHNEQFF
DNA: TGCGCCAGCAGCCAATTCAGTAACAGCCACAATGAGCAGTTCTTC

size: few
J: TRBJ2-1
V: TRBV29-1
D: NA
CDR3: CSAAEAPYNEQFF
DNA: TGCAGCGCCGCGGAGGCGCCATACAATGAGCAGTTCTTC

size: few
J: TRBJ2-7
V: TRBV6-6
D: TRBD1
CDR3: CASSYSAGTGSGGEQYF
DNA: TGTGCCAGCAGTTACTCCGCCGGGACAGGGTCCGGTGGGGAGCAGTACTTC

size: few
J: TRBJ2-5
V: TRBV7-9
D: NA
CDR3: CASSLDGQIVGETQYF
DNA: TGTGCCAGCAGCTTAGACGGCCAGATCGTCGGGGAGACCCAGTACTTC

size: NA
J: TRBJ2-1
V: TRBV20-1
D: TRBD2
CDR3: CSARGSLGRLNEQFF
DNA: TGCAGTGCTCGCGGGAGTCTAGGGAGGTTAAATGAGCAGTTCTTC

size: NA
J: TRBJ1-2
V: TRBV7-2
D: NA
CDR3: CASSPWAHGYTF
DNA: TGTGCCAGCAGCCCCTGGGCGCATGGCTACACCTTC

size: NA
J: TRBJ1-1
V: TRBV4-1
D: NA
CDR3: CASSQGTTGRLTEAFF
DNA: TGCGCCAGCAGCCAGGGGACGACAGGACGACTCACTGAAGCTTTCTTT

size: many
J: TRBJ2-1
V: TRBV7-8
D: NA
CDR3: CASSHARGKGHNEQFF
DNA: TGTGCCAGCAGCCACGCTCGGGGTAAAGGACACAATGAGCAGTTCTTC

size: NA
J: TRBJ2-5
V: TRBV12-3/TRBV12-4
D: TRBD2
CDR3: CASSFLLTSGSETQYF
DNA: TGTGCCAGCAGTTTCCTTCTCACTAGCGGGAGTGAGACCCAGTACTTC

size: NA
J: TRBJ1-1
V: TRBV6-5
D: NA
CDR3: CASSFIRGNTEAFF
DNA: TGTGCCAGCAGCTTCATTCGAGGGAACACTGAAGCTTTCTTT

size: few
J: TRBJ1-5
V: TRBV7-2
D: NA
CDR3: CASSLGTGMNQPQHF
DNA: TGTGCCAGCAGCTTAGGAACAGGGATGAATCAGCCCCAGCATTTT

size: NA
J: TRBJ1-1
V: TRBV7-2
D: NA
CDR3: CASSLGRGRGGTEAFF
DNA: TGTGCCAGCAGCTTAGGGAGGGGCCGAGGTGGGACTGAAGCTTTCTTT

size: many
J: TRBJ2-3
V: TRBV7-2
D: TRBD1
CDR3: CASSADRSSTDTQYF
DNA: TGTGCCAGCAGCGCGGACAGGTCGAGCACAGATACGCAGTATTTT

size: NA
J: TRBJ2-1
V: TRBV2
D: NA
CDR3: CASSNLISSYNEQFF
DNA: TGTGCCAGCAGTAACCTAATCAGCTCCTACAATGAGCAGTTCTTC

size: medium-sized
J: TRBJ1-5
V: TRBV10-3
D: NA
CDR3: CAAAGVLGNQPQHF
DNA: TGTGCCGCGGCCGGAGTCCTGGGGAATCAGCCCCAGCATTTT

size: many
J: TRBJ2-7
V: TRBV7-2
D: NA
CDR3: CASSLLGLVGEQYF
DNA: TGTGCCAGCAGCTTATTGGGGCTAGTGGGCGAGCAGTACTTC

size: few
J: TRBJ2-7
V: TRBV20-1
D: NA
CDR3: CSASRGKLLSYEQYF
DNA: TGCAGTGCTAGCAGGGGAAAGTTACTCTCCTACGAGCAGTACTTC

size: NA
J: TRBJ1-2
V: TRBV4-2
D: NA
CDR3: CASSHGGPNYGYTF
DNA: TGTGCCAGCAGCCACGGGGGCCCAAACTATGGCTACACCTTC

size: NA
J: TRBJ2-5
V: TRBV12-3/TRBV12-4
D: TRBD2
CDR3: CASRSAGAGETQYF
DNA: TGTGCCAGCAGGTCAGCGGGAGCCGGAGAGACCCAGTACTTC

size: few
J: TRBJ2-7
V: TRBV6-6
D: NA
CDR3: CASRTGGGNYEQYF
DNA: TGTGCCAGCAGAACCGGGGGTGGTAATTACGAGCAGTACTTC

size: few
J: TRBJ2-1
V: TRBV9
D: TRBD2
CDR3: CASSVRDSGSNEQFF
DNA: TGTGCCAGCAGCGTAAGAGATAGCGGGAGTAATGAGCAGTTCTTC

size: few
J: TRBJ2-3
V: TRBV20-1
D: TRBD2
CDR3: CSASGTRSSTDTQYF
DNA: TGCAGTGCTTCTGGGACTAGATCTAGCACAGATACGCAGTATTTT

size: NA
J: TRBJ2-2
V: TRBV19
D: NA
CDR3: CASNGRRTSGRITGELFF
DNA: TGTGCCAGTAATGGCCGTCGAACGTCTGGAAGGATCACCGGGGAGCTGTTTTTT

size: few
J: TRBJ1-1
V: TRBV7-9
D: NA
CDR3: CASSPPGQGGFWNTEAFF
DNA: TGTGCCAGCAGCCCCCCGGGGCAGGGAGGGTTCTGGAACACTGAAGCTTTCTTT

size: NA
J: TRBJ2-5
V: TRBV6-1
D: NA
CDR3: CASSREWSWWETQYF
DNA: TGTGCCAGCAGTCGGGAGTGGTCCTGGTGGGAGACCCAGTACTTC

size: NA
J: TRBJ2-1
V: TRBV25-1
D: NA
CDR3: CASSIAYEQFF
DNA: TGTGCCAGCAGCATAGCATATGAGCAGTTCTTC

size: few
J: TRBJ2-5
V: TRBV29-1
D: NA
CDR3: CSVELGRGETQYF
DNA: TGCAGCGTTGAGTTGGGCAGGGGAGAGACCCAGTACTTC

size: medium-sized
J: TRBJ2-5
V: TRBV4-3
D: NA
CDR3: CASSQGQTPETQYF
DNA: TGCGCCAGCAGCCAAGGTCAGACCCCGGAGACCCAGTACTTC

size: few
J: TRBJ1-5
V: TRBV5-1
D: NA
CDR3: CASSVDGPYSNQPQHF
DNA: TGCGCCAGCAGCGTGGACGGACCCTATAGCAATCAGCCCCAGCATTTT

size: NA
J: TRBJ1-2
V: TRBV7-6
D: TRBD1
CDR3: CASSLGHGTGEMENYGYTF
DNA: TGTGCCAGCAGCTTAGGGCACGGGACAGGGGAGATGGAAAACTATGGCTACACCTTC